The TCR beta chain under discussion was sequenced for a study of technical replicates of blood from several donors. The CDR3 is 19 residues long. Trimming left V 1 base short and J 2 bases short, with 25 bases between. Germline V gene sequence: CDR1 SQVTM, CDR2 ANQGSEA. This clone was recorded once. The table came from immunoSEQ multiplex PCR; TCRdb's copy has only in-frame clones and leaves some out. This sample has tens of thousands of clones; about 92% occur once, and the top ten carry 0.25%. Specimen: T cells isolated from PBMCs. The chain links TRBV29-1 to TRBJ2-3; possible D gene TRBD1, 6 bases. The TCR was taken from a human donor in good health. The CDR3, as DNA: TGCAGCGTTGAAGGAGTGGACAGTGTTCCAAGTTACCTCACAGATACGCAGTATTTT. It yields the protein CSVEGVDSVPSYLTDTQYF.